The 17 T cell receptor beta chains below were found in one sample sequenced in a study of blood T cell repertoires in COVID-19. Measured with immunoSEQ multiplex PCR; TCRdb has only the in-frame clones, and not every one. The sample has about 240,000 clones; just under 85% are singletons. Sequencing was done on a sample of peripheral blood. These receptors were obtained from a woman of 80 years or more with acute or convalescent COVID-19.

The genes are TRBV5-4 and TRBJ2-1; a weak D match, TRBD2 (5 bases). This CDR3 has 14 residues. Germline-derived CDR1 and CDR2 are SGHNT and YYREEE (reference sequence). Trimming removed 6 bases from V and 7 bases from J, with 17 bases in between. CDR3 in DNA: TGTGCCAGCACCTTAGGACTGGATGGAAATGAGCAGTTCTTC. It encodes CASTLGLDGNEQFF.

This clone was picked up one time. This chain uses TRBV2 with TRBJ2-3; possibly TRBD2 for D (6 bases). Germline loops: CDR1 SNHLY, CDR2 FYNNEI. The CDR3 has 14 residues. Trimming shortened V by 4 bases and J by 1 base, and 9 bases separated the two germline ends. The CDR3 DNA is TGTGCCAGCAGTGGCGGCGGGGGCACAGATACGCAGTATTTT. It is translated as CASSGGGGTDTQYF.

The V gene is TRBV7-2, the J gene TRBJ1-6; D gene unclear. The CDR3 is 15 residues long. Per the germline V gene, CDR1 is SGHTA and CDR2 is FQGNSA. Trimming shortened V by 5 bases and J by 9 bases, and 17 bases separated the two germline ends. CDR3 residues: CASSPRSPLGSPLHF. The CDR3 DNA reads as TGTGCCAGCAGCCCCCGGAGCCCGCTGGGTTCACCCCTCCACTTT.

This chain connects TRBV6-5 to TRBJ1-3; 7 bases align to TRBD1. Unmatched junction bases numbered 6, after V lost 6 bases and J lost 4 bases. The CDR3 covers 14 residues. The germline V gene encodes CDR1 MNHEY and CDR2 SVGAGI. CDR3 nucleotide sequence: TGTGCCAGCAGATCAGACAGGGTCGGAAACACCATATATTTT. Protein sequence: CASRSDRVGNTIYF.

The chain uses TRBV24-1 and TRBJ1-1, with D maybe TRBD1 (6 bases). Germline V CDR1 and CDR2: KGHDR, SFDVKD. V dropped 7 bases and J dropped 2 bases, with 10 bases sitting between them. This CDR3 contains 13 residues. Written as DNA, the CDR3 is TGTGCCACCAGGAGGACAGCAAACACTGAAGCTTTCTTT. Its translation: CATRRTANTEAFF.

The gene calls are TRBV5-1 and TRBJ2-7; weak D call: TRBD1 (5 bases). From germline, CDR1 is SGHRS and CDR2 YFSETQ. The CDR3 is 15 amino acids. V shed 5 bases and J shed 0 bases, with 15 bases lying between them. The CDR3 DNA reads TGCGCCAGCAGTTCCGACAGAGGCAACTCCTACGAGCAGTACTTC. Translation: CASSSDRGNSYEQYF.

Here the CDR3 DNA reads TGTGCCAGCAGTAATCAAGACAGGGAGAATCAGCCCCAGCATTTT. As protein: CASSNQDRENQPQHF. This rearrangement joins TRBV6-5 to TRBJ1-5; 7 bases line up with TRBD1. CDR1 and CDR2 (germline): MNHEY, SVGAGI. The V and J ends lost 5 bases and 4 bases, in that order; junction bases with no gene match: 8. This CDR3 has 15 residues.

The CDR3 region is CASSPFREAYEQYF. Written as DNA, the CDR3 is TGTGCCAGCTCACCTTTCAGGGAGGCCTACGAGCAGTACTTC. This rearrangement joins TRBV18 to TRBJ2-7; TRBD2 is a possible D gene (6 bases). The CDR3 contains 14 residues. Germline CDR1 reads KGHSH; CDR2 reads LQKENI. Trimming pared 3 bases from V and 2 bases from J, leaving 11 bases between.

This clone was counted only a few times. The chain links TRBV15 to TRBJ2-1; TRBD2 might be the D (5 bases). Between the trimmed V and J ends, which lost 5 bases and 12 bases, there was a span of 23 bases. The germline CDR1 and CDR2 sequences are LNHNV and YYDKDF (reference sequence). The CDR3 is 15 residues long. The CDR3 here is CATSAARQLGGGQFF. As DNA, the CDR3 is TGTGCCACCAGCGCCGCCCGCCAGTTAGGAGGCGGGCAGTTCTTC.

V usage is TRBV30 and J usage is TRBJ1-1; TRBD1 matches 9 bases. The germline V gene encodes CDR1 GTSNPN and CDR2 SVGIG (reference sequence). The CDR3 extends over 13 amino acids. V dropped 2 bases and J dropped 11; count of bases not matched to a gene: 9. CDR3 sequence (DNA): TGTGCCTGGAGTCCGGGACAGGGTCTTGAGGCTTTCTTT. Translation: CAWSPGQGLEAFF. Combining the CDR3 with reference TRBV30 and TRBJ1-1 gives the whole variable domain SQTIHQWPATLVQPVGSPLSLECTVEGTSNPNLYWYRQAAGRGLQLLFYSVGIGQISSEVPQNLSASRPQDRQFILSSKKLLLSDSGFYLCAWSPGQGLEAFFGQGTRLTVV.

The chain recombines TRBV5-6 with TRBJ2-5; D perhaps matches TRBD1 (5 bases). The V gene's germline CDR1 is SGHDT and CDR2 YYEEEE. The CDR3 is 16 amino acids. Trimming cost V 4 bases and J 5 bases, with 21 bases left between them. DNA of the CDR3: TGTGCCAGCAGCACAACGACAGAGTTTTATGGGGAGACCCAGTACTTC. It codes for CASSTTTEFYGETQYF.

The chain has TRBV6-5 and TRBJ2-7; 13 bases match TRBD2. The CDR3 spans 15 residues. The V and J ends lost 6 bases and 6 bases, in that order; junction bases with no gene match: 8. Germline V gene data show CDR1 as MNHEY and CDR2 as SVGAGI. This CDR3 reads CASRPTSGGAGEQYF. The CDR3 DNA follows: TGTGCCAGCAGACCTACTAGCGGGGGGGCCGGCGAGCAGTACTTC.

The J gene is TRBJ2-1, the V gene TRBV9; D uncertain. Looked up from germline, CDR1 is SGDLS and CDR2 is YYNGEE. V shed 2 bases and J shed 2 bases, with 11 bases lying between them. This CDR3 region has 15 residues. The CDR3 region is CASSVVTGAYNEQFF. CDR3 coding DNA: TGTGCCAGCAGCGTGGTGACTGGCGCCTACAATGAGCAGTTCTTC.

The J gene is TRBJ1-1, the V gene TRBV2; the match to TRBD1 covers 9 bases. Per germline, CDR1 SNHLY and CDR2 FYNNEI. With 8 bases clipped from V and 3 bases from J, the junction kept 7 bases outside the gene matches. CDR3 length: 14 amino acids. This chain's CDR3 is CASAGQGYYTEAFF. The DNA of the CDR3 is TGTGCCAGCGCGGGACAGGGTTATTACACTGAAGCTTTCTTT.

The rearrangement links TRBV2 to TRBJ2-5; 7 bases are shared with TRBD1. The CDR3 has 17 amino acids. V shed 4 bases, J shed 2 bases, and the junction held 13 bases outside the gene matches. Germline V gene lookup returns CDR1 SNHLY and CDR2 FYNNEI. CDR3 in DNA: TGTGCCAGCAGTGCCCTGACAGGGAGCATCTTTCAAGAGACCCAGTACTTC. The encoded protein is CASSALTGSIFQETQYF.

V is TRBV3-1 (or the pseudogene TRBV3-2) and J is TRBJ2-1; perhaps TRBD1 as D (6 bases). The CDR3 has 13 residues. V gave up 1 base and J gave up 10 bases, with 11 bases separating them. CDR1 and CDR2 from the germline V gene are LGHDT and YNNKEL (reference sequence). Written as DNA, the CDR3 is TGTGCCAGCAGCCAAGTCCCCACAGGGGAGCAGTTCTTC. It specifies CASSQVPTGEQFF.

V and J are TRBV5-5 and TRBJ1-1; TRBD1 matches 9 bases. This CDR3 comprises 15 residues. Germline CDR1 and CDR2: SGHKS and YYEKEE (reference sequence). With V trimmed by 1 base and J by 1 base, 2 bases remained unmatched. CDR3 sequence: CASSLTTGGNTEAFF. The DNA of the CDR3 is TGTGCCAGCAGCTTGACGACAGGGGGGAACACTGAAGCTTTCTTT.